A single sample gave rise to the 21 T cell receptor beta chains below, sequenced in a study of shared clonotypes between healthy human individuals (dated by TCRdb to 2019 to 2021). The protocol used for the library was the immunoSEQ multiplex PCR assay. TCRdb took this table from immuneACCESS and kept in-frame rearrangements with V and J called. Such tables lack part of the clones; where checked against another copy, unresolved V genes explain under half of the gap, and the rest is unexplained. This sample lists approximately 2.5 million clones; 93% were detected once. The top ten constitute more than 0.35% of the sample. The sequenced material came from naive CD4+ T cells from PBMCs. Taken with the paper, the label for cell subset or site translates to: CD45RA+ positively selected. The receptors stem from a man aged 18 to 29 in good health. Some clones in this sample may be carry-over from other donors' samples.

The chain joins TRBV5-1 to TRBJ2-1, with D perhaps TRBD1 (6 bases). Germline loops: CDR1 SGHRS, CDR2 YFSETQ. Between the trimmed V and J ends, which lost 4 bases and 7 bases, there was a span of 18 bases. The length of the CDR3 is 15 residues. In nucleotides, the CDR3 is TGCGCCAGCAGCGTTCACCGGGACACGACAAATGAGCAGTTCTTC. It yields the protein CASSVHRDTTNEQFF. The full variable domain, completed using reference TRBV5-1 and TRBJ2-1, is KAGVTQTPRYLIKTRGQQVTLSCSPISGHRSVSWYQQTPGQGLQFLFEYFSETQRNKGNFPGRFSGRQFSNSRSEMNVSTLELGDSALYLCASSVHRDTTNEQFFGPGTRLTVL.

The chain has TRBV28 and TRBJ2-5; 7 nucleotides agree with TRBD1. The closer fit of TRBJ2-7 to the DNA end suggests the J call may be wrong. Germline-derived CDR1 and CDR2 are MDHEN and SYDVKM. The CDR3 is 13 residues long. The CDR3 region is CASRMGQSYEQYF. Here the CDR3 DNA reads TGTGCCAGCAGGATGGGACAGAGTTACGAGCAGTACTTC.

V gene TRBV7-9 combines with J gene TRBJ2-7; 7 nucleotides line up with TRBD2. Germline V CDR1 and CDR2: SEHNR, FQNEAQ (reference sequence). The V gene end was trimmed by 7 bases and the J gene end by 0 bases; junction bases not matched to a gene: 18. This CDR3 region has 18 residues. CDR3 residues: CASTPSTWGGGSSYEQYF. The CDR3 coding sequence is TGTGCCAGCACGCCTTCCACGTGGGGGGGTGGCAGCTCCTACGAGCAGTACTTC. Full variable domain (missing parts from reference TRBV7-9 and TRBJ2-7): DTGVSQNPRHKITKRGQNVTFRCDPISEHNRLYWYRQTLGQGPEFLTYFQNEAQLEKSRLLSDRFSAERPKGSFSTLEIQRTEQGDSAMYLCASTPSTWGGGSSYEQYFGPGTRLTVT.

This clone has at least ten counts. This sequence joins TRBV7-9 and TRBJ1-5; 7 positions agree with TRBD1. The J segment lost 3 bases and the V segment lost 11 bases, leaving 7 bases of the junction unmatched. Germline V gives CDR1 SEHNR, CDR2 FQNEAQ (reference sequence). The CDR3 is 13 amino acids. The CDR3 nucleotides read TGTGCCGTACAGGGGATGAACAATCAGCCCCAGCATTTT. Its translation is CAVQGMNNQPQHF. The full variable domain, completed using reference TRBV7-9 and TRBJ1-5, is DTGVSQNPRHKITKRGQNVTFRCDPISEHNRLYWYRQTLGQGPEFLTYFQNEAQLEKSRLLSDRFSAERPKGSFSTLEIQRTEQGDSAMYLCAVQGMNNQPQHFGDGTRLSIL.

The chain uses TRBV4-3 and TRBJ2-5; 9 bases align to TRBD2. CDR3 length: 17 residues. CDR1 is LGHNA and CDR2 is YSLEER in the germline V gene. J was trimmed by 2 bases and V by 2 bases; bases with no gene match: 9. The DNA for the CDR3 is TGCGCCAGCAGCCAATCCCGAGCGGGGGGTCGACAAGAGACCCAGTACTTC. This encodes CASSQSRAGGRQETQYF.

The CDR3 loop reads CASSTGGGTAYTEAFF. CDR3 bases: TGTGCCAGCAGTACCGGGGGAGGGACGGCTTACACTGAAGCTTTCTTT. The chain joins TRBV28 to TRBJ1-1; D might be TRBD1 (5 bases). V lost 5 bases, J lost 3 bases, and 19 bases lay in between. The length of the CDR3 is 16 residues. Germline CDR1 MDHEN, CDR2 SYDVKM.

The V call is TRBV5-1, the J call TRBJ1-1; D is undetermined. Germline assignment: CDR1 SGHRS and CDR2 YFSETQ. The CDR3 extends over 14 amino acids. The germline V and J ends were trimmed by 0 bases and 1 base, with 7 bases remaining between them. For the CDR3, the DNA is TGCGCCAGCAGCTTGGAGGACGGGAACACTGAAGCTTTCTTT. Its protein product is CASSLEDGNTEAFF.

The chain carries TRBV28 and TRBJ1-1; D may be TRBD1 (6 bases). Germline V gene lookup returns CDR1 MDHEN and CDR2 SYDVKM. The CDR3 spans 12 residues. V lost 6 bases to trimming and J lost 11 bases, with 16 bases between them. The CDR3 region has the DNA TGTGCCAGCAGACCCCCGGGACATGGGGCTTTCTTT. This sequence encodes CASRPPGHGAFF.

This clone has a single count. In DNA, the CDR3 is TGTGCCAGCAGCATATCCGGGACTGCGAGGACCGGGGAGCTGTTTTTT. Its translation is CASSISGTARTGELFF. The V call is TRBV6-6, the J call TRBJ2-2, with a weak D call TRBD2 (6 bases). V was clipped by 6 bases and J by 5 bases, with 19 bases between them. CDR1 is MNHNY and CDR2 is SVGAGI in the germline V gene (reference sequence). The CDR3 runs to 16 residues.

The chain carries TRBV9 and TRBJ2-1, with D uncertain. Germline CDR1 and CDR2: SGDLS and YYNGEE. CDR3 length: 14 amino acids. Trimming removed 1 base at V and 12 bases at J, with 17 bases between. The CDR3 DNA sequence: TGTGCCAGCAGCGTACTGCCTAGTCTGGGTTGGCAGTTCTTC. Its translation: CASSVLPSLGWQFF.

This clone has only one observation. J is TRBJ2-1 and V is TRBV4-2; 8 nucleotides line up with TRBD1. V shed 0 bases and J 0 bases; nucleotides not matched to a gene: 13. Germline V CDR1 and CDR2: LGHNA, YNFKEQ. The CDR3 sequence is 20 residues long. This CDR3 is CASSQDAGQVAPSSYNEQFF. For the CDR3, the DNA is TGTGCCAGCAGCCAAGACGCGGGACAGGTTGCCCCAAGCTCCTACAATGAGCAGTTCTTC.

Only a few counts were recorded for this clone. The chain is built from TRBV29-1 and TRBJ1-1; perhaps TRBD1 as D (6 bases). Germline V gene sequence: CDR1 SQVTM, CDR2 ANQGSEA. With 3 bases removed from V and 3 bases from J, the gap between germline ends came to 20 bases. The CDR3 covers 16 residues. The CDR3 loop is CSVDTWSGQQDTEAFF. The CDR3 nucleotides read TGCAGCGTTGATACGTGGTCAGGACAGCAGGACACTGAAGCTTTCTTT.

The chain recombines TRBV19 with TRBJ1-2, with TRBD1 matching over 7 bases. Trimming took 5 bases from V and 5 from J; bases not matched to a gene: 5. Germline CDR1 reads LNHDA; CDR2 reads SQIVND (reference sequence). This CDR3 contains 13 residues. CDR3 sequence (DNA): TGTGCCAGTAGTTGGACAGGAAGGTATGGCTACACCTTC. It specifies CASSWTGRYGYTF.

This clone was observed a single time. This sequence joins TRBV5-1 and TRBJ1-1, with 11 bases aligning to TRBD1. Per the germline V gene, CDR1 is SGHRS and CDR2 is YFSETQ. The length of the CDR3 is 14 residues. The J segment lost 3 bases and the V segment lost 6 bases, leaving 4 bases of the junction unmatched. The DNA of the CDR3 is TGCGCCAGCATGAGGACAGGGGGCTACACTGAAGCTTTCTTT. This translates into CASMRTGGYTEAFF.

The chain uses TRBV11-2 and TRBJ2-1; D is uncertain. CDR3 length: 13 residues. CDR1 is SGHAT and CDR2 is FQNNGV in the germline V gene. Trimming removed 5 bases from V and 2 bases from J, with 7 bases in between. The CDR3 region has the DNA TGTGCCAGCAGCCCCCTGCCCTACAATGAGCAGTTCTTC. Translated: CASSPLPYNEQFF.

This sequence joins TRBV28 and TRBJ1-2; maybe TRBD1 (5 bases). Germline values: CDR1 MDHEN, CDR2 SYDVKM. CDR3 size: 12 residues. V lost 2 bases and J lost 14, with 15 bases in between. The CDR3 sequence is CASSLGGGSGTF. The CDR3 nucleotides read TGTGCCAGCAGTTTAGGTGGGGGTTCGGGGACCTTC.

The gene calls are TRBV6-6 and TRBJ1-2, with D perhaps TRBD1 (6 bases). This CDR3 contains 16 residues. V shed 2 bases and J shed 4 bases, with 17 bases lying between them. From germline, CDR1 is MNHNY and CDR2 SVGAGI (reference sequence). CDR3: CASSYPGTWEPYGYTF. DNA for the CDR3: TGTGCCAGCAGTTACCCCGGGACATGGGAGCCCTATGGCTACACCTTC.

The chain couples TRBV6-5 to TRBJ1-1; a possible D gene is TRBD1 (5 bases). CDR1 is MNHEY, CDR2 SVGAGI, per germline. This CDR3 region has 13 residues. Trimming took off 5 bases at V and 1 base at J, with 8 bases between the two ends. The CDR3 here is CASSTTGNTEAFF. The CDR3 coding sequence is TGTGCCAGCAGTACAACAGGGAACACTGAAGCTTTCTTT.

The chain uses TRBV7-3 and TRBJ2-1, with a possible D match to TRBD2 (6 bases). This CDR3 is 13 amino acids long. Germline V gene data show CDR1 as SGHTA and CDR2 as FQGTGA. V was cut by 5 bases and J by 9 bases, with 14 bases left in between. In DNA, the CDR3 is TGTGCCAGCAGCCTACTAGCATCGGTTGAGCAGTTCTTC. This translates into CASSLLASVEQFF. The whole variable domain, filled in from reference TRBV7-3 and TRBJ2-1, reads GAGVSQTPSNKVTEKGKYVELRCDPISGHTALYWYRQSLGQGPEFLIYFQGTGAADDSGLPNDRFFAVRPEGSVSTLKIQRTERGDSAVYLCASSLLASVEQFFGPGTRLTVL.

Comment on this clone: The same CDR3 arises from other DNA sequences in this sample as well. The chain employs TRBV11-3 and TRBJ2-5; D may be TRBD2 (6 bases). From germline, CDR1 is SGHNT and CDR2 YENEEA. Trimming left V 6 bases short and J 2 bases short, with 10 bases between. This CDR3 contains 13 residues. The CDR3 protein is CASSLRGQETQYF. CDR3 sequence (DNA): TGTGCCAGCAGTCTCCGGGGGCAAGAGACCCAGTACTTC.

The gene calls are TRBV15 and TRBJ2-5, with D perhaps TRBD1 (5 bases). The assigned J gene may be wrong: the sequence end matches TRBJ2-7 better. Germline lookup yields CDR1 LNHNV and CDR2 YYDKDF (reference sequence). There are 14 residues in the CDR3. CDR3 nucleotides: TGTGCCACCAGCAGACTGTTAGACAGCTACGAGCAGTACTTC. Amino acids: CATSRLLDSYEQYF.